This TCR beta chain was found in a study of cytomegalovirus exposure and HLA in healthy donors. Trimming took 5 bases from V and 4 from J; bases not matched to a gene: 7. CDR3 size: 15 residues. CDR1 is MNHEY and CDR2 is SMNVEV in the germline V gene (reference sequence). The repertoire was sequenced with immunoSEQ multiplex PCR; TCRdb's copy has only in-frame clones and lacks some. The sample consists of 110,000 or so clones, more than 75% of them appearing once. Findings and limits, study-wide: Subsequent analysis of the 100 to 150 validation repertoires found a tendency for first-cohort TCR clusters to co-occur. In vitro confirmation showed a few CMV-associated chains to be CMV antigen specific. Associated with cytomegalovirus, according to the listing, were some 180 TCR beta chains.

A note on this clone: What it binds is not known.

The V gene is TRBV27, the J gene TRBJ2-2, with 7 bases that match TRBD1. The sequence came from a woman under 40 in good health and CMV-seronegative. The sample taken for sequencing was PBMCs. DNA of the CDR3: TGTGCCAGCAGTGCCGAGACAGGGCGCACCGGGGAGCTGTTTTTT. The encoded protein is CASSAETGRTGELFF.